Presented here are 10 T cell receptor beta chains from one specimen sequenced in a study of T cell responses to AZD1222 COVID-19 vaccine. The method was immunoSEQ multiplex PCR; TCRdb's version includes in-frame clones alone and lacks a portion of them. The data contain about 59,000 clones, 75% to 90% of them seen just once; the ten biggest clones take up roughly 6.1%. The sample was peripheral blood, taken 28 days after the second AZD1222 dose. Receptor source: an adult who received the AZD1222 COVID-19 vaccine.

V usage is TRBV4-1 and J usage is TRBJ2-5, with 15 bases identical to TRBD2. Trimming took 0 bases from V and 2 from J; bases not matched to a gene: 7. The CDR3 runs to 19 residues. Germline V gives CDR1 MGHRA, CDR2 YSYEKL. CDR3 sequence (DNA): TGCGCCAGCAGCCAAGATTCCGGGACTAGCGGGAGGATACAAGAGACCCAGTACTTC. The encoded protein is CASSQDSGTSGRIQETQYF.

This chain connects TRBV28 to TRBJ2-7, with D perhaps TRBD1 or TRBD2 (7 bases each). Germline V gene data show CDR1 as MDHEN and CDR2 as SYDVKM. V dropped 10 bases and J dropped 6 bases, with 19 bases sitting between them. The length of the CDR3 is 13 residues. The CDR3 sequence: CAISQGGLGEQYF. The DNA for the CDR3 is TGTGCCATCTCCCAGGGGGGGCTGGGCGAGCAGTACTTC.

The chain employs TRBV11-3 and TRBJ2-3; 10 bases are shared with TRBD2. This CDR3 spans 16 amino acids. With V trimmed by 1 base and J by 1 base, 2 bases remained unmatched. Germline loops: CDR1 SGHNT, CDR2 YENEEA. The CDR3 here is CASSLGAGGGTDTQYF. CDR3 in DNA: TGTGCCAGCAGCTTAGGAGCGGGGGGGGGCACAGATACGCAGTATTTT. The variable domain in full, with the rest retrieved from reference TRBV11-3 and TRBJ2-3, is EAGVVQSPRYKIIEKKQPVAFWCNPISGHNTLYWYLQNLGQGPELLIRYENEEAVDDSQLPKDRFSAERLKGVDSTLKIQPAELGDSAVYLCASSLGAGGGTDTQYFGPGTRLTVL.

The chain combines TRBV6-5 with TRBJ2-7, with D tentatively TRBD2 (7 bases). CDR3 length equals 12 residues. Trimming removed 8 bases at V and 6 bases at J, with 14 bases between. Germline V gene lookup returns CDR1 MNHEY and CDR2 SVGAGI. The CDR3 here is CASGPGEGEQYF. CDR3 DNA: TGTGCCAGCGGCCCAGGGGAGGGCGAGCAGTACTTC.

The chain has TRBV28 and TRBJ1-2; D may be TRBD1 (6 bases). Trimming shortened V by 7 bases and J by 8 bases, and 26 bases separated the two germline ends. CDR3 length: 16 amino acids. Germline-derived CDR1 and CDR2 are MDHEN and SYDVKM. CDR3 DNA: TGTGCCAGCACCCCGGGGCAGGGGAGGGCGAAAGGGGGCTACACCTTC. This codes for CASTPGQGRAKGGYTF.

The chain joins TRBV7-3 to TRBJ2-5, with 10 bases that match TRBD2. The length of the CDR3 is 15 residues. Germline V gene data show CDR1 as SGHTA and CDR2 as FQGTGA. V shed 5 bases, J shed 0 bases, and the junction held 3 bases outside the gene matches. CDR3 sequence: CASSISGGHQETQYF. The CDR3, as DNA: TGTGCCAGCAGCATTAGCGGGGGGCACCAAGAGACCCAGTACTTC.

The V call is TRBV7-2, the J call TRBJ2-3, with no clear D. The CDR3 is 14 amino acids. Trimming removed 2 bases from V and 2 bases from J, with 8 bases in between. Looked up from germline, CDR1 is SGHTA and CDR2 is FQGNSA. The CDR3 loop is CASSLRRTTDTQYF. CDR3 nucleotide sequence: TGTGCCAGCAGCTTAAGGCGGACCACAGATACGCAGTATTTT.

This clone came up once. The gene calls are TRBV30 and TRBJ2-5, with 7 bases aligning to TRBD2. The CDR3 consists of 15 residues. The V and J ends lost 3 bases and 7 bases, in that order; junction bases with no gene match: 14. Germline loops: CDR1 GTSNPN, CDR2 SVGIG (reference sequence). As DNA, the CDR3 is TGTGCCTGGAGCGCAGGGACTACTCCGCGGGGGACCCAGTACTTC. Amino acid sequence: CAWSAGTTPRGTQYF.

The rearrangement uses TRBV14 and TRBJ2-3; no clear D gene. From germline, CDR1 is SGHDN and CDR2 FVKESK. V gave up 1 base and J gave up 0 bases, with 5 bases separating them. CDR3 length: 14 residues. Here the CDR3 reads CASSQVGSTDTQYF. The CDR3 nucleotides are TGTGCCAGCAGCCAAGTCGGCAGCACAGATACGCAGTATTTT.

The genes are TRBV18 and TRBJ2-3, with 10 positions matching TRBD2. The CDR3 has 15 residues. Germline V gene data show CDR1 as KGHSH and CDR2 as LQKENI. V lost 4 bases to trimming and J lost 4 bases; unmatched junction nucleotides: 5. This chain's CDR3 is CASSLTAGGPDTQYF. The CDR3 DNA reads TGTGCCAGCTCACTGACAGCGGGGGGGCCAGATACGCAGTATTTT.